The 22 T cell receptor beta chains below all came from one sample that was sequenced in a study of T cell responses to AZD1222 COVID-19 vaccine. Clones were sequenced by immunoSEQ multiplex PCR, and TCRdb holds only the in-frame ones, with some missing. The data hold more than 85,000 clones, with just under 95% observed a single time. This specimen was peripheral blood, taken on day 0 of AZD1222 vaccination. The receptors were gathered from an adult in good health.

To note about this clone: At one boundary the junction diverges from the germline segment, which might be a read error. CDR3 nucleotide sequence: TGTGCCAGCAGCTTATATTCTTATGCGGGGGCCCCGAGGTCATCCTTC. Its translation: CASSLYSYAGAPRSSF. The J gene is TRBJ1-2, the V gene TRBV11-2; tentative D call: TRBD1 (6 bases). The CDR3 loop spans 16 amino acids. The germline V gene encodes CDR1 SGHAT and CDR2 FQNNGV.

The chain employs TRBV12-3 or TRBV12-4 and TRBJ1-6; D might be TRBD1 (6 bases). Trimming took 6 bases from V and 16 from J, leaving 16 bases between them. CDR3 length equals 12 residues. The CDR3 loop reads CASRGAPMELHF. As DNA, the CDR3 is TGTGCCAGCAGGGGGGCCCCTATGGAACTCCACTTT.

This chain joins TRBV3-1 (or the pseudogene TRBV3-2) and TRBJ1-2; TRBD1 aligns across 8 bases. This CDR3 spans 15 amino acids. The V and J ends lost 0 bases and 7 bases, in that order; junction bases with no gene match: 7. The germline CDR1 and CDR2 sequences are LGHDT and YNNKEL (reference sequence). For the CDR3, the DNA is TGTGCCAGCAGCCAAGAAAACAGGGGGGTGGCTGGCTACACCTTC. It translates to CASSQENRGVAGYTF.

The J gene is TRBJ2-3, the V gene TRBV6-4; 15 nucleotides match TRBD2. After removal of 6 bases from V and 6 bases from J, the junction contained 4 bases not matched to a gene. CDR3 length: 15 residues. CDR1 and CDR2 from the germline V gene are MRHNA and SNTAGT. This chain's CDR3 is CASRRTSGGADTQYF. For the CDR3, the DNA is TGTGCCAGCAGAAGGACTAGCGGGGGGGCCGATACGCAGTATTTT.

The chain joins TRBV23-1 to TRBJ2-7; D gene ambiguous. TRBV23-1 is annotated as an ORF whose role is uncertain. The CDR3 has 12 residues. With 4 bases removed from V and 0 bases from J, the gap between germline ends came to 4 bases. Here the CDR3 DNA reads TGCGCCAGCAGTCGAATCTCCTACGAGCAGTACTTC. Translation gives CASSRISYEQYF.

The rearrangement uses TRBV28 and TRBJ1-3; no definite D call. This CDR3 is 13 amino acids long. The V end lost 1 base, the J end lost 6 bases, and 7 bases lay between the germline ends. The V gene's germline CDR1 is MDHEN and CDR2 SYDVKM. In DNA, the CDR3 is TGTGCCAGCAGTTTATCCAGAGAAAACACCATATATTTT. It codes for CASSLSRENTIYF. Together with reference TRBV28 and TRBJ1-3, the CDR3 gives the full variable domain: DVKVTQSSRYLVKRTGEKVFLECVQDMDHENMFWYRQDPGLGLRLIYFSYDVKMKEKGDIPEGYSVSREKKERFSLILESASTNQTSMYLCASSLSRENTIYFGEGSWLTVV.

The chain combines TRBV2 with TRBJ1-6, with 7 bases aligning to TRBD1. CDR1 and CDR2 from the germline V gene are SNHLY and FYNNEI. The V segment lost 6 bases and the J segment 9 bases; nucleotides outside the gene matches: 8. This CDR3 is 14 amino acids long. The CDR3 is CASSQGDRISPLHF. CDR3 nucleotide sequence: TGTGCCAGCAGCCAGGGGGATCGGATTTCACCCCTCCACTTT.

This clone was found once. The genes are TRBV6-5 and TRBJ1-1; the match to TRBD1 covers 8 bases. Germline CDR1 MNHEY, CDR2 SVGAGI. The CDR3 is 13 residues long. V lost 4 bases, J lost 6 bases, and 4 bases stayed unmatched. CDR3 region: CASSLTGGPEAFF. The CDR3 DNA is TGTGCCAGCAGTTTAACAGGGGGGCCTGAAGCTTTCTTT.

The chain carries TRBV28 and TRBJ2-3; TRBD1 or TRBD2 may be the D gene (5 bases each). The CDR3 runs to 13 residues. Germline V gives CDR1 MDHEN, CDR2 SYDVKM. The V end was cut by 5 bases, the J end by 6 bases, with 12 bases between. In DNA form, the CDR3 reads TGTGCCAGCAGTGCCCGGGGCGGGGATACGCAGTATTTT. Its protein is CASSARGGDTQYF. Full variable domain (missing parts from reference TRBV28 and TRBJ2-3): DVKVTQSSRYLVKRTGEKVFLECVQDMDHENMFWYRQDPGLGLRLIYFSYDVKMKEKGDIPEGYSVSREKKERFSLILESASTNQTSMYLCASSARGGDTQYFGPGTRLTVL.

J is TRBJ1-1 and V is TRBV30; possible D gene TRBD1, 5 bases. Trimming cost V 2 bases and J 11 bases, with 12 bases left between them. CDR3 length equals 11 residues. CDR1 GTSNPN and CDR2 SVGIG come from the germline V gene (reference sequence). CDR3 region: CAWSQERGAFF. In nucleotides, the CDR3 is TGTGCCTGGAGTCAGGAGAGGGGCGCTTTCTTT. Looking up the rest from reference TRBV30 and TRBJ1-1 gives the full variable domain: SQTIHQWPATLVQPVGSPLSLECTVEGTSNPNLYWYRQAAGRGLQLLFYSVGIGQISSEVPQNLSASRPQDRQFILSSKKLLLSDSGFYLCAWSQERGAFFGQGTRLTVV.

The chain uses TRBV11-2 and TRBJ1-1; no clear D gene. The CDR3 consists of 14 residues. Germline V gene sequence: CDR1 SGHAT, CDR2 FQNNGV. The V end lost 1 base, the J end lost 4 bases, and 10 bases lay between the germline ends. CDR3: CASSLVGFSTEAFF. The CDR3 region has the DNA TGTGCCAGCAGCTTAGTAGGTTTTAGCACTGAAGCTTTCTTT.

The V and J genes are TRBV6-5 and TRBJ2-2; TRBD1 agrees at 8 bases. Germline lookup yields CDR1 MNHEY and CDR2 SVGAGI. This CDR3 region has 14 residues. The V and J ends lost 7 bases and 6 bases, in that order; junction bases with no gene match: 7. In DNA, the CDR3 is TGTGCCAGCATTCTCGCGACAGGGGCCGGGGAGCTGTTTTTT. It specifies CASILATGAGELFF.

The chain joins TRBV5-1 to TRBJ2-1; D not resolved. Germline V gene sequence: CDR1 SGHRS, CDR2 YFSETQ. Deletions cut 4 bases from V and 7 bases from J, with 9 bases between. The CDR3 consists of 12 residues. CDR3: CASSQTSNEQFF. The CDR3, as DNA: TGCGCCAGCAGCCAAACGTCTAATGAGCAGTTCTTC.

The rearrangement uses TRBV3-1 (or the pseudogene TRBV3-2) and TRBJ1-2, with 10 bases matching TRBD1. Germline CDR1 is LGHDT and CDR2 is YNNKEL (reference sequence). V shed 5 bases, J shed 5 bases, and the junction held 2 bases outside the gene matches. The CDR3 totals 13 residues. In nucleotides, the CDR3 is TGTGCCAGCAGCTCGGACAGGGGGTATGGCTACACCTTC. It encodes CASSSDRGYGYTF.

V gene TRBV7-9 combines with J gene TRBJ2-2, with 7 bases fitting TRBD1. Germline values: CDR1 SEHNR, CDR2 FQNEAQ (reference sequence). Trimming cost V 7 bases and J 6 bases; bases outside gene matches: 11. The length of the CDR3 is 15 residues. The CDR3 DNA is TGTGCCAGCACCGAATATGGGCAGGGGGCCGGGGAGCTGTTTTTT. This sequence encodes CASTEYGQGAGELFF. The full variable domain, completed using reference TRBV7-9 and TRBJ2-2, is DTGVSQNPRHKITKRGQNVTFRCDPISEHNRLYWYRQTLGQGPEFLTYFQNEAQLEKSRLLSDRFSAERPKGSFSTLEIQRTEQGDSAMYLCASTEYGQGAGELFFGEGSRLTVL.

The rearrangement uses TRBV5-4 and TRBJ1-2; tentative D call: TRBD1 (5 bases). V was shortened by 5 bases and J by 8 bases, with 16 bases between the two germline ends. In germline, CDR1 is SGHNT, CDR2 YYREEE (reference sequence). The CDR3 spans 13 residues. The CDR3 loop is CASRGLGPYGYTF. The DNA of the CDR3 is TGTGCCAGCAGGGGGCTGGGGCCTTACGGCTACACCTTC.

This chain links TRBV10-1 with TRBJ1-6, with D unresolved. Trimming took 7 bases from V and 7 from J, leaving 11 bases between them. The CDR3 is made up of 13 amino acids. CDR1 is WNHNN and CDR2 is SYGVQD in the germline V gene (reference sequence). The CDR3 DNA is TGCGCCAGCAATATCAAGGGAAATTCACCCCTCCACTTT. Translating it yields CASNIKGNSPLHF.

This chain links TRBV4-1 with TRBJ2-3, with TRBD2 matching over 7 bases. Germline values: CDR1 MGHRA, CDR2 YSYEKL. The CDR3 has 16 residues. Trimming took 4 bases from V and 2 from J; bases not matched to a gene: 9. This CDR3 is CASSPVGGTYTDTQYF. In DNA form, the CDR3 reads TGCGCCAGCAGCCCGGTGGGGGGGACCTACACAGATACGCAGTATTTT.

The CDR3: CASSPTGIETQYF. The CDR3 DNA follows: TGTGCCAGCAGCCCTACAGGGATAGAGACCCAGTACTTC. This chain joins TRBV7-7 and TRBJ2-5; possibly TRBD1 for D (6 bases). Germline values: CDR1 SSHAT, CDR2 FNYEAQ (reference sequence). The CDR3 length is 13 residues. V was trimmed by 5 bases and J by 4 bases, leaving 11 bases between them.

CDR3 in DNA: TGTGCCTGGAGTCTCCGGGTCTTCGGGACCGGGGAGCTGTTTTTT. It is translated as CAWSLRVFGTGELFF. This chain joins TRBV30 and TRBJ2-2, with D hard to call. Trimming left V 2 bases short and J 5 bases short, with 15 bases between. Germline V lookup: CDR1 GTSNPN, CDR2 SVGIG (reference sequence). This CDR3 comprises 15 residues. The full variable domain, with the rest looked up from reference TRBV30 and TRBJ2-2, is SQTIHQWPATLVQPVGSPLSLECTVEGTSNPNLYWYRQAAGRGLQLLFYSVGIGQISSEVPQNLSASRPQDRQFILSSKKLLLSDSGFYLCAWSLRVFGTGELFFGEGSRLTVL.

The rearrangement links TRBV11-2 to TRBJ2-7, with 9 bases that match TRBD2. The length of the CDR3 is 15 residues. Germline V gene sequence: CDR1 SGHAT, CDR2 FQNNGV. V dropped 4 bases and J dropped 2; count of bases not matched to a gene: 6. The CDR3 sequence: CASSSLQRGAYEQYF. CDR3 coding DNA: TGTGCCAGCAGCTCACTCCAGCGGGGGGCCTACGAGCAGTACTTC.

The chain is built from TRBV27 and TRBJ2-5; D is undetermined. CDR1 is MNHEY, CDR2 SMNVEV, per germline (reference sequence). The CDR3 extends over 15 amino acids. Trimming took off 0 bases at V and 2 bases at J, with 10 bases between the two ends. Written as DNA, the CDR3 is TGTGCCAGCAGTTTATCGATAGGGCGGCAAGAGACCCAGTACTTC. This codes for CASSLSIGRQETQYF.